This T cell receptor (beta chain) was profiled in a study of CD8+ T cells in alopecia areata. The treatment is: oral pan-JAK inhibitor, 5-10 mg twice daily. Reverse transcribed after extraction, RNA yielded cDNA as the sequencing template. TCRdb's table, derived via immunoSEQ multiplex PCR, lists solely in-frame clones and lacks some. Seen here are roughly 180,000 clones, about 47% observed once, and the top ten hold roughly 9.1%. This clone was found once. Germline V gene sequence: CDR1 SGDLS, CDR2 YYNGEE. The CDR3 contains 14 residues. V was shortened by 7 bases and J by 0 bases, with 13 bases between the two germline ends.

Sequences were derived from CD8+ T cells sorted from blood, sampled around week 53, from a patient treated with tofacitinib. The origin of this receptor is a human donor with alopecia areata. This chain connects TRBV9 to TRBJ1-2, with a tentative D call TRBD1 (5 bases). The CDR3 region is CASAPDSSNYGYTF. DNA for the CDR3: TGTGCCAGCGCCCCCGACAGCTCTAACTATGGCTACACCTTC.